Shown below are 16 T cell receptor beta chains from a single sample sequenced in a study of CD8 T cells in ankylosing spondylitis. Using its own MiXCR run on the 5' RACE reads, TCRdb lists one record per CDR3 protein. The data show tens of thousands of distinct CDR3 sequences, less than 6% seen once. The sequenced material came from blood, either unsorted or a sorted T cell fraction (not recorded which). Every receptor here comes from a male donor with ankylosing spondylitis or in good health (not recorded which).

In its sample, this clonotype was seen many times. The chain has TRBV7-6 and TRBJ2-7; the D gene could be TRBD1 or TRBD2 (5 bases each). V gave up 0 bases and J gave up 2 bases, with 8 bases separating them. CDR1 and CDR2 from the germline V gene are SGHVS and FNYEAQ. The CDR3 runs to 14 residues. The CDR3 loop reads CASSLAGDAYEQYF. In DNA form, the CDR3 reads TGTGCCAGCAGCTTAGCGGGGGACGCCTACGAGCAGTACTTC.

This clonotype was counted ten times or more. The chain combines TRBV2 with TRBJ1-2; 9 nucleotides agree with TRBD1. CDR1 SNHLY and CDR2 FYNNEI come from the germline V gene. The CDR3 extends over 11 amino acids. After removal of 6 bases from V and 11 bases from J, the junction contained 4 bases not matched to a gene. CDR3 sequence (DNA): TGTGCCAGCAGGGACGACAGGGGGTACACCTTC. Translated: CASRDDRGYTF. The variable domain in full, completed from reference TRBV2 and TRBJ1-2, reads EPEVTQTPSHQVTQMGQEVILRCVPISNHLYFYWYRQILGQKVEFLVSFYNNEISEKSEIFDDQFSVERPDGSNFTLKIRSTKLEDSAMYFCASRDDRGYTFGSGTRLTVV.

This clonotype was found many times. The chain uses TRBV4-3 and TRBJ2-5; 9 bases fit TRBD1. Looked up from germline, CDR1 is LGHNA and CDR2 is YSLEER. The CDR3 spans 16 residues. V lost 4 bases, J lost 4 bases, and 10 bases stayed unmatched. CDR3 residues: CASSPTGQGLGETQYF. The CDR3 region has the DNA TGCGCCAGCAGCCCTACCGGACAGGGGTTGGGAGAGACCCAGTACTTC.

Ten or more counts support this clonotype. The CDR3 sequence: CASSFGGTDTQYF. Here the CDR3 DNA reads TGCGCCAGCAGCTTTGGTGGGACAGATACGCAGTATTTT. The chain uses TRBV5-1 and TRBJ2-3; no reliable D call. In germline, CDR1 is SGHRS, CDR2 YFSETQ. With 2 bases removed from V and 3 bases from J, the gap between germline ends came to 7 bases. This CDR3 comprises 13 residues.

This clonotype was picked up many times. The rearrangement joins TRBV12-5 to TRBJ2-3; no reliable D call. V was cut by 1 base and J by 3 bases, with 5 bases left in between. The CDR3 runs 13 residues. Germline loops: CDR1 LGHNT, CDR2 FRNRAP. CDR3 amino acids: CASGLGATDTQYF. As DNA, the CDR3 is TGTGCTAGTGGTTTGGGGGCAACAGATACGCAGTATTTT.

This clonotype was recorded at least ten times. The chain carries TRBV5-1 and TRBJ1-6; TRBD1 agrees at 8 bases. The CDR3 runs 16 residues. With 4 bases clipped from V and 7 bases from J, the junction kept 10 bases outside the gene matches. Per germline, CDR1 SGHRS and CDR2 YFSETQ. The chain's CDR3 is CASSITTGEGNSPLHF. In DNA form, the CDR3 reads TGCGCCAGCAGCATCACGACAGGGGAGGGGAATTCACCCCTCCACTTT.

This clonotype was recorded at least ten times. The chain employs TRBV18 and TRBJ2-5; D remains unclear. V lost 1 base and J lost 1, with 10 bases in between. The CDR3 loop spans 15 amino acids. Germline-derived CDR1 and CDR2 are KGHSH and LQKENI. In DNA, the CDR3 is TGTGCCAGCTCACCACTCGGTGGATCCCAAGAGACCCAGTACTTC. Translating it yields CASSPLGGSQETQYF.

This clonotype appeared many times. This chain connects TRBV5-1 to TRBJ1-1, with D unresolved. The V and J ends lost 0 bases and 2 bases respectively, with 11 bases between them. CDR1 and CDR2 (germline): SGHRS, YFSETQ. The length of the CDR3 is 15 residues. DNA for the CDR3: TGCGCCAGCAGCTTGGCCTGGCAGTCAAACACTGAAGCTTTCTTT. Protein sequence: CASSLAWQSNTEAFF. The variable domain in full, with the rest retrieved from reference TRBV5-1 and TRBJ1-1, is KAGVTQTPRYLIKTRGQQVTLSCSPISGHRSVSWYQQTPGQGLQFLFEYFSETQRNKGNFPGRFSGRQFSNSRSEMNVSTLELGDSALYLCASSLAWQSNTEAFFGQGTRLTVV.

This clonotype was seen ten or more times. The CDR3 loop reads CSASGLLASHEQFF. The DNA of the CDR3 is TGCAGTGCTAGCGGCCTACTAGCTTCCCATGAGCAGTTCTTC. The chain is built from TRBV20-1 and TRBJ2-1, with D perhaps matching TRBD2 (6 bases). The CDR3 sequence is 14 residues long. Germline CDR1 is DFQATT and CDR2 is SNEGSKA (reference sequence). The V end lost 3 bases, the J end lost 8 bases, and 17 bases lay between the germline ends.

This clonotype was picked up many times. This chain links TRBV9 with TRBJ1-1; no firm D call. V lost 7 bases and J lost 1, with 5 bases in between. Per germline, CDR1 SGDLS and CDR2 YYNGEE. This CDR3 comprises 11 residues. The CDR3 sequence is CASGKNTEAFF. The CDR3 DNA sequence: TGTGCCAGCGGAAAGAACACTGAAGCTTTCTTT.

This clonotype was picked up many times. V usage is TRBV5-1 and J usage is TRBJ2-7, with D unresolved. This CDR3 is 14 amino acids long. V gave up 0 bases and J gave up 6 bases, with 13 bases separating them. Germline lookup yields CDR1 SGHRS and CDR2 YFSETQ. The CDR3 DNA reads as TGCGCCAGCAGCTTGGCCGGCAGGCTGGGCGAGCAGTACTTC. As protein: CASSLAGRLGEQYF.

This clonotype was counted at least ten times. The V call is TRBV10-3, the J call TRBJ2-3, with D uncertain. This CDR3 comprises 14 residues. The germline V gene has CDR1 ENHRY and CDR2 SYGVKD. Deletions cut 7 bases from V and 3 bases from J, with 14 bases between. The CDR3 here is CAITSDLGTDTQYF. The CDR3 coding sequence is TGTGCCATCACTTCTGACTTAGGGACAGATACGCAGTATTTT.

This clonotype has ten or more counts. This rearrangement joins TRBV5-1 to TRBJ2-7; maybe TRBD2 (6 bases). The CDR3 runs to 14 residues. The V and J ends lost 4 bases and 2 bases respectively, with 13 bases between them. Germline V gene lookup returns CDR1 SGHRS and CDR2 YFSETQ. CDR3 in amino acids: CASSVRGGTYEQYF. The CDR3 bases are TGCGCCAGCAGCGTTCGTGGGGGGACCTACGAGCAGTACTTC.

This clonotype was observed many times. The rearrangement uses TRBV27 and TRBJ2-5, with D unresolved. The germline V gene has CDR1 MNHEY and CDR2 SMNVEV (reference sequence). The CDR3 runs to 14 residues. Deletions cut 5 bases from V and 0 bases from J, with 10 bases between. The CDR3 sequence: CASSPLGYQETQYF. The CDR3 region has the DNA TGTGCCAGCAGTCCGCTGGGGTACCAAGAGACCCAGTACTTC.

In this sample, this clonotype turned up many times. The rearrangement links TRBV4-1 to TRBJ2-1, with no clear D. Trimming took off 0 bases at V and 2 bases at J, with 11 bases between the two ends. The CDR3 extends over 16 amino acids. The germline gives CDR1 MGHRA, CDR2 YSYEKL. In DNA, the CDR3 is TGCGCCAGCAGCCAAGATACAACCATTCCCTACAATGAGCAGTTCTTC. Protein: CASSQDTTIPYNEQFF.

This clonotype showed up many times. This chain uses TRBV18 with TRBJ2-3; D uncertain. This CDR3 is built from 13 residues. CDR1 is KGHSH and CDR2 is LQKENI in the germline V gene. The V gene lost 1 base and the J gene lost 2 bases, with 4 bases spanning the gap. The CDR3 loop is CASSPQSTDTQYF. The CDR3 bases are TGTGCCAGCTCACCACAGTCCACAGATACGCAGTATTTT.